Reported below is one T cell receptor (beta chain). CDR1 MGHRA and CDR2 YSYEKL come from the germline V gene. This CDR3 spans 16 amino acids. Trimming shortened V by 5 bases and J by 3 bases, and 17 bases separated the two germline ends. This sample is part of a study of CD8 T cells in ankylosing spondylitis. From the 5' RACE reads, TCRdb called clonotypes with MiXCR, one entry per CDR3 protein. The sample contains about 160,000 distinct CDR3 sequences, 9.8% of which appear only once. V usage is TRBV4-1 and J usage is TRBJ1-5; maybe TRBD1 (5 bases). The sample consisted of blood, either unsorted or a sorted T cell fraction (not recorded which). This TCR came from a female donor with ankylosing spondylitis or in good health (not recorded which). This chain's CDR3 is CASSTYGTENNQPQHF. The DNA for the CDR3 is TGCGCCAGCAGCACGTACGGGACGGAAAACAATCAGCCCCAGCATTTT.